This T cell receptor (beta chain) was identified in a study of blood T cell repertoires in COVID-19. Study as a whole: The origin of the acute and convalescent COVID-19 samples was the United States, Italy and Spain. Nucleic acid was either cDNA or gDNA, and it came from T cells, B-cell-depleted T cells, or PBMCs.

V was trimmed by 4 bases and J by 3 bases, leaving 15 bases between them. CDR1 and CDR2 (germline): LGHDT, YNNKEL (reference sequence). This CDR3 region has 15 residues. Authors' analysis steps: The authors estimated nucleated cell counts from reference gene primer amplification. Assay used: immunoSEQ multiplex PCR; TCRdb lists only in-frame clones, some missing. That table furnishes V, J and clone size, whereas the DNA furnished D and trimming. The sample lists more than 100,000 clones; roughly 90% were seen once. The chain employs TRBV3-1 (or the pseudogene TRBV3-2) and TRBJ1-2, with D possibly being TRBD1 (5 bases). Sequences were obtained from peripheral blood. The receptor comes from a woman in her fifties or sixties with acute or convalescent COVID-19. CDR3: CASSPGGGVDYGYTF. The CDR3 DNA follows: TGTGCCAGCAGCCCGGGTGGGGGGGTTGACTATGGCTACACCTTC.